This T cell receptor beta chain was documented in a study of T cell responses to AZD1222 COVID-19 vaccine. A note on this clone: Its antigen is unknown.

Study-level findings and limits: Donors were chiefly white British, with a greater number of females, and clonal diversity was perhaps underestimated. Seropositive AZD1222 recipients at baseline numbered only five or six.

This CDR3 region has 14 residues. The germline CDR1 and CDR2 sequences are KGHDR and SFDVKD. V lost 9 bases, J lost 1 base, and 13 bases lay in between. Profiled with immunoSEQ multiplex PCR; TCRdb holds only in-frame clones, not every one. The sample has more than 95,000 clones, roughly nine tenths seen once. This specimen was peripheral blood, taken on day 0 of AZD1222 vaccination. The chain has TRBV24-1 and TRBJ2-3; D may be TRBD1 (6 bases). The sequence derives from an adult in good health. In DNA, the CDR3 is TGTGCCACCCAGGGGCAGCTCGGCACAGATACGCAGTATTTT. Amino acid sequence: CATQGQLGTDTQYF.